A single sample is the source of the 23 T cell receptor beta chains below, sequenced in a study of graft-versus-host responses after intestinal transplantation. Their cognate antigens are unknown. The assay was immunoSEQ multiplex PCR, and TCRdb's table has in-frame clones only and misses some. The sample lists over 45,000 clones, roughly 90% occurring once. The specimen was unstimulated CD4+ T cells sorted from spleen or lymph node cells, collected before transplant. The receptors here all came from a human donor who was the organ donor for an intestinal transplant.

This chain joins TRBV7-2 and TRBJ2-3, with 9 bases matching TRBD2. CDR3 length equals 16 residues. Trimming took 4 bases from V and 3 from J; bases not matched to a gene: 8. CDR1 is SGHTA, CDR2 FQGNSA, per germline. This chain's CDR3 is CASSSSSGMGTDTQYF. The CDR3 region has the DNA TGTGCCAGCAGCTCTTCTAGCGGGATGGGGACAGATACGCAGTATTTT.

The chain carries TRBV9 and TRBJ1-1; 7 bases are a match to TRBD1. The length of the CDR3 is 16 residues. V trimming: 4 bases; J trimming: 0 bases; junction bases outside the gene matches: 9. Looked up from germline, CDR1 is SGDLS and CDR2 is YYNGEE. In DNA, the CDR3 is TGTGCCAGCAGCCCCTTAGGACAGGCCGTGAACACTGAAGCTTTCTTT. Protein sequence: CASSPLGQAVNTEAFF.

J is TRBJ2-7 and V is TRBV27; unclear D gene. Trimming shortened V by 8 bases and J by 0 bases, and 5 bases separated the two germline ends. CDR1 MNHEY and CDR2 SMNVEV come from the germline V gene (reference sequence). The CDR3 loop spans 11 amino acids. This CDR3 reads CASGFSYEQYF. In nucleotides, the CDR3 is TGTGCCAGCGGCTTCTCCTACGAGCAGTACTTC.

CDR3 amino acids: CAWSVREEQYF. Here the CDR3 DNA reads TGTGCCTGGAGTGTTAGGGAGGAGCAGTACTTC. This chain connects TRBV30 to TRBJ2-7; D is perhaps TRBD2 (5 bases). The CDR3 is 11 residues long. The germline V and J ends were trimmed by 0 bases and 7 bases, with 7 bases remaining between them. Germline loops: CDR1 GTSNPN, CDR2 SVGIG (reference sequence).

The V and J genes are TRBV6-1 and TRBJ2-7; 10 bases line up with TRBD1. The CDR3 totals 15 residues. Germline-derived CDR1 and CDR2 are MNHNS and SASEGT. V lost 5 bases and J lost 4; bases outside the gene matches: 8. CDR3 DNA: TGTGCCAGCAGTCAGGGTAGGGACAGGGGTTACGAGCAGTACTTC. It translates to CASSQGRDRGYEQYF.

This chain joins TRBV5-6 and TRBJ2-7, with D perhaps TRBD2 (5 bases). This CDR3 is built from 17 residues. CDR1 and CDR2 from the germline V gene are SGHDT and YYEEEE. Trimming removed 4 bases from V and 4 bases from J, with 24 bases in between. The CDR3 spells CASSPRGRPLHQYEQYF. The CDR3 nucleotides read TGTGCCAGCAGCCCTCGCGGGCGGCCCCTCCACCAGTACGAGCAGTACTTC.

The chain links TRBV10-1 to TRBJ2-7; TRBD2 matches at 7 bases. Germline lookup yields CDR1 WNHNN and CDR2 SYGVQD (reference sequence). V dropped 4 bases and J dropped 2; count of bases not matched to a gene: 2. The CDR3 is 13 amino acids. In nucleotides, the CDR3 is TGCGCCAGCAGTGCGGGGACTACCTACGAGCAGTACTTC. Its protein product is CASSAGTTYEQYF.

The chain employs TRBV5-1 and TRBJ2-5; D is perhaps TRBD2 (6 bases). Germline loops: CDR1 SGHRS, CDR2 YFSETQ. The ends were cut back, 0 bases at V and 3 bases at J, with 9 bases in the middle. The CDR3 runs to 14 residues. DNA for the CDR3: TGCGCCAGCAGCTTGGTCTCGGGAGAAGAGACCCAGTACTTC. This codes for CASSLVSGEETQYF. Variable domain in full (rest from reference TRBV5-1 and TRBJ2-5): KAGVTQTPRYLIKTRGQQVTLSCSPISGHRSVSWYQQTPGQGLQFLFEYFSETQRNKGNFPGRFSGRQFSNSRSEMNVSTLELGDSALYLCASSLVSGEETQYFGPGTRLLVL.

The chain carries TRBV9 and TRBJ2-7; the D gene is possibly TRBD1 (6 bases). This CDR3 is built from 13 residues. Germline CDR1 reads SGDLS; CDR2 reads YYNGEE. V was cut by 0 bases and J by 2 bases, with 6 bases left in between. In DNA form, the CDR3 reads TGTGCCAGCAGCGTAGGGGGGCCCTACGAGCAGTACTTC. Its protein product is CASSVGGPYEQYF.

The chain recombines TRBV28 with TRBJ2-7; D is unresolved. V dropped 5 bases and J dropped 4 bases, with 3 bases sitting between them. This CDR3 spans 10 amino acids. CDR1 is MDHEN and CDR2 is SYDVKM in the germline V gene. Here the CDR3 DNA reads TGTGCCAGCAGTACTTACGAGCAGTACTTC. Protein product: CASSTYEQYF.

This rearrangement joins TRBV5-6 to TRBJ2-3; a weak D match, TRBD1 (5 bases). Germline V lookup: CDR1 SGHDT, CDR2 YYEEEE. The V end lost 4 bases, the J end lost 4 bases, and 16 bases lay between the germline ends. This CDR3 has 15 amino acids. CDR3 sequence reads: CASSLGLGTADTQYF. The CDR3, as DNA: TGTGCCAGCAGCCTGGGGCTAGGAACGGCAGATACGCAGTATTTT.

Concerning this clone itself: Germline is not matched at one junction end, which may reflect a read error. The rearrangement uses TRBV9 and TRBJ2-3; D perhaps matches TRBD2 (5 bases). Looked up from germline, CDR1 is SGDLS and CDR2 is YYNGEE. The CDR3 spans 13 residues. The CDR3: CAGSVRGLDTQYF. The DNA of the CDR3 is TGTGCCGGCAGCGTTCGAGGGTTAGATACGCAGTATTTT.

V is TRBV30 and J is TRBJ1-2; the match to TRBD1 covers 9 bases. This CDR3 is 14 amino acids long. V lost 3 bases and J lost 4; bases outside the gene matches: 6. The V gene's germline CDR1 is GTSNPN and CDR2 SVGIG (reference sequence). The CDR3 is CAWRPGQGSYGYTF. CDR3 DNA sequence: TGTGCCTGGAGACCGGGACAGGGATCCTATGGCTACACCTTC.

The chain carries TRBV28 and TRBJ2-5, with TRBD2 identical over 9 bases. J gave up 1 base and V 1 base, and 7 bases lay outside the gene matches. The CDR3 is 17 amino acids. Germline V gives CDR1 MDHEN, CDR2 SYDVKM. CDR3 in DNA: TGTGCCAGCAGTTTATCTTCGCTAGCGGGGATCCAAGAGACCCAGTACTTC. This encodes CASSLSSLAGIQETQYF.

J is TRBJ1-2 and V is TRBV30; D is ambiguous. Germline V gene data show CDR1 as GTSNPN and CDR2 as SVGIG (reference sequence). This CDR3 has 12 residues. The V gene lost 5 bases and the J gene lost 1 base, with 8 bases spanning the gap. CDR3 sequence reads: CAWDRDNYGYTF. In DNA form, the CDR3 reads TGTGCCTGGGACCGGGATAACTATGGCTACACCTTC.

J is TRBJ2-7 and V is TRBV7-3, with D possibly TRBD1 on 5 matching bases. V lost 2 bases to trimming and J lost 2 bases, with 10 bases between them. This CDR3 has 14 residues. Germline CDR1 SGHTA, CDR2 FQGTGA. CDR3 sequence (DNA): TGTGCCAGCAGCTTAGGGGCAAACACCTACGAGCAGTACTTC. Translation gives CASSLGANTYEQYF. Together with reference TRBV7-3 and TRBJ2-7, the CDR3 gives the full variable domain: GAGVSQTPSNKVTEKGKYVELRCDPISGHTALYWYRQSLGQGPEFLIYFQGTGAADDSGLPNDRFFAVRPEGSVSTLKIQRTERGDSAVYLCASSLGANTYEQYFGPGTRLTVT.

This clone was observed a single time. V usage is TRBV5-4 and J usage is TRBJ1-1, with a possible D match to TRBD1 (5 bases). The germline CDR1 and CDR2 sequences are SGHNT and YYREEE (reference sequence). V was cut by 3 bases and J by 1 base, with 10 bases left in between. This CDR3 region has 14 residues. CDR3 amino acids: CASSSQGRNTEAFF. CDR3 nucleotide sequence: TGTGCCAGCAGCTCTCAGGGTAGGAACACTGAAGCTTTCTTT.

The chain recombines TRBV19 with TRBJ2-5, with 10 bases identical to TRBD2. CDR1 and CDR2 from the germline V gene are LNHDA and SQIVND (reference sequence). The length of the CDR3 is 14 residues. Unmatched junction bases numbered 9, after V lost 8 bases and J lost 6 bases. The chain's CDR3 is CASGKREGYQTQYF. CDR3 sequence (DNA): TGTGCCAGTGGTAAGCGGGAGGGCTATCAGACCCAGTACTTC. Full variable domain (remainder filled in from reference TRBV19 and TRBJ2-5): DGGITQSPKYLFRKEGQNVTLSCEQNLNHDAMYWYRQDPGQGLRLIYYSQIVNDFQKGDIAEGYSVSREKKESFPLTVTSAQKNPTAFYLCASGKREGYQTQYFGPGTRLLVL.

The CDR3 DNA reads as TGTGCCAGCAGCTTAGGGTTACTAGCGTCCGGGGAGCTGTTTTTT. Translating gives CASSLGLLASGELFF. V usage is TRBV11-3 and J usage is TRBJ2-2; 7 positions match TRBD2. The trim removed 1 base at V and 6 bases at J, leaving 5 bases unmatched. Germline lookup yields CDR1 SGHNT and CDR2 YENEEA. The CDR3 extends over 15 amino acids.

This clone was seen a handful of times. V usage is TRBV6-1 and J usage is TRBJ1-4, with 9 bases lining up with TRBD1. The CDR3 has 13 amino acids. Trimming cost V 10 bases and J 7 bases; bases outside gene matches: 7. CDR1 is MNHNS and CDR2 is SASEGT in the germline V gene. CDR3 residues: CATTGGAGEKLFF. The DNA of the CDR3 is TGTGCCACCACAGGGGGCGCGGGTGAAAAACTGTTTTTT.

V and J are TRBV30 and TRBJ1-5, with 7 positions matching TRBD1. The length of the CDR3 is 17 residues. Per the germline V gene, CDR1 is GTSNPN and CDR2 is SVGIG (reference sequence). Trimming took 3 bases from V and 2 from J; bases not matched to a gene: 13. In nucleotides, the CDR3 is TGTGCCTGGAGCAGGGGGGCGCCGGATGTCGGCAATCAGCCCCAGCATTTT. It codes for CAWSRGAPDVGNQPQHF. Complete variable domain (other parts from reference TRBV30 and TRBJ1-5): SQTIHQWPATLVQPVGSPLSLECTVEGTSNPNLYWYRQAAGRGLQLLFYSVGIGQISSEVPQNLSASRPQDRQFILSSKKLLLSDSGFYLCAWSRGAPDVGNQPQHFGDGTRLSIL.

This clone was seen a handful of times. V and J are TRBV5-4 and TRBJ1-3; 7 nucleotides agree with TRBD1. Germline loops: CDR1 SGHNT, CDR2 YYREEE (reference sequence). V was clipped by 0 bases and J by 7 bases; unmatched bases: 7. CDR3 length: 15 residues. This CDR3 reads CASSLDRGVVNTIYF. CDR3 in DNA: TGTGCCAGCAGCTTGGACAGGGGTGTTGTGAACACCATATATTTT.

This clone was detected a few times. This chain connects TRBV30 to TRBJ2-3; TRBD1 agrees at 11 bases. The CDR3 extends over 15 amino acids. V shed 5 bases, J shed 4 bases, and the junction held 8 bases outside the gene matches. CDR1 is GTSNPN and CDR2 is SVGIG in the germline V gene (reference sequence). CDR3: CAWGTGQGASDTQYF. The DNA for the CDR3 is TGTGCCTGGGGGACAGGACAGGGGGCATCAGATACGCAGTATTTT.